Below, 20 T cell receptor beta chains from the same sample are listed, as sequenced in a study of neurological immune-mediated disorders. In TCRdb, the 5' RACE reads were re-called with MiXCR into one record per CDR3 protein. Here the sample spans roughly 100,000 distinct CDR3 sequences, around 3.3% being singletons. Material for sequencing was PBMCs. The receptor source for this set is a woman in her late teens or twenties with multiple sclerosis.

This clonotype was seen repeatedly, ten times or more. The rearrangement links TRBV2 to TRBJ1-1; TRBD1 agrees at 7 bases. With V trimmed by 5 bases and J by 4 bases, 4 bases remained unmatched. Germline loops: CDR1 SNHLY, CDR2 FYNNEI. The CDR3 is made up of 13 amino acids. CDR3 DNA sequence: TGTGCCAGCAGTAACAGGGGAGGCACTGAAGCTTTCTTT. Residues: CASSNRGGTEAFF.

This clonotype was recorded many times. Here the CDR3 reads CASSLTDNYGYTF. The CDR3 nucleotides read TGTGCCAGCAGTTTAACTGATAACTATGGCTACACCTTC. The J gene is TRBJ1-2, the V gene TRBV28; D remains unclear. CDR1 is MDHEN, CDR2 SYDVKM, per germline. The CDR3 is 13 residues long. Trimming removed 2 bases from V and 1 base from J, with 5 bases in between.

The table lists this clonotype with many counts. V usage is TRBV5-1 and J usage is TRBJ1-1; TRBD1 matches 9 bases. Trimming cost V 0 bases and J 3 bases; bases outside gene matches: 0. The CDR3 sequence is 14 residues long. The germline V gene encodes CDR1 SGHRS and CDR2 YFSETQ. CDR3 coding DNA: TGCGCCAGCAGCTTGGGGACAGGGGACACTGAAGCTTTCTTT. As protein: CASSLGTGDTEAFF.

This clonotype was recorded many times. The CDR3 here is CATSERISINEAFF. CDR3 nucleotide sequence: TGTGCCACCAGTGAACGGATCAGCATAAATGAAGCTTTCTTT. The chain combines TRBV24-1 with TRBJ1-1; no clear D. Between the trimmed V and J ends, which lost 4 bases and 7 bases, there was a span of 15 bases. This CDR3 is 14 amino acids long. The germline V gene encodes CDR1 KGHDR and CDR2 SFDVKD.

At least ten counts were recorded for this clonotype. The genes are TRBV5-1 and TRBJ1-3; no definite D call. CDR1 is SGHRS, CDR2 YFSETQ, per germline. CDR3 size: 16 residues. V lost 0 bases, J lost 4 bases, and 14 bases lay in between. The CDR3 protein is CASSLEPGINGNTIYF. The CDR3 nucleotides read TGCGCCAGCAGCTTGGAGCCGGGGATCAACGGAAACACCATATATTTT.

In its sample, this clonotype was seen many times. This chain connects TRBV12-3 or TRBV12-4 to TRBJ1-1, with D unclear. V was cut by 0 bases and J by 4 bases, with 15 bases left in between. This CDR3 spans 16 amino acids. The CDR3 nucleotides read TGTGCCAGCAGTTTAGCGCTCGACATTCCCCTCACTGAAGCTTTCTTT. Protein: CASSLALDIPLTEAFF.

In this sample, this clonotype turned up many times. This rearrangement joins TRBV12-3 or TRBV12-4 to TRBJ2-1; D is possibly TRBD1 (6 bases). V lost 6 bases, J lost 3 bases, and 21 bases lay in between. This CDR3 is built from 17 residues. This chain's CDR3 is CASSYLRWGPHYNEQFF. Written as DNA, the CDR3 is TGTGCCAGCAGCTACTTACGATGGGGGCCGCACTACAATGAGCAGTTCTTC.

This clonotype has at least ten counts. The chain uses TRBV18 and TRBJ2-5; TRBD1 is a possible D gene (5 bases). Trimming removed 0 bases from V and 5 bases from J, with 10 bases in between. CDR3 length equals 14 residues. From germline, CDR1 is KGHSH and CDR2 LQKENI. The CDR3 region has the DNA TGTGCCAGCTCACCACCGGACATTATGGAGACCCAGTACTTC. Amino acids: CASSPPDIMETQYF.

This clonotype has a handful of counts. The chain employs TRBV7-2 and TRBJ2-1; D gene uncertain. The CDR3 is made up of 15 amino acids. The V end was cut by 5 bases, the J end by 6 bases, with 17 bases between. Per germline, CDR1 SGHTA and CDR2 FQGNSA. The CDR3 sequence: CASSHGPVRSNEQFF. The CDR3 DNA sequence: TGTGCCAGCAGCCACGGCCCGGTGCGGTCCAATGAGCAGTTCTTC.

This clonotype appeared many times. The CDR3 here is CASSSADTSPEQYF. CDR3 coding DNA: TGCGCCAGCAGCTCGGCAGATACCTCCCCCGAGCAGTACTTC. The chain links TRBV5-1 to TRBJ2-7; D unclear. The CDR3 length is 14 residues. The germline V gene has CDR1 SGHRS and CDR2 YFSETQ. Trimming cost V 3 bases and J 6 bases, with 16 bases left between them.

This clonotype appeared many times. The chain employs TRBV10-3 and TRBJ2-1, with 8 bases identical to TRBD2. J was trimmed by 8 bases and V by 0 bases; bases with no gene match: 9. Germline CDR1 and CDR2: ENHRY and SYGVKD. This CDR3 comprises 16 residues. The DNA for the CDR3 is TGTGCCATCAGTGAGTCTTCGGGAGGGCCCGTCTATGAGCAGTTCTTC. Its protein is CAISESSGGPVYEQFF.

This clonotype was recorded at least ten times. The chain is built from TRBV6-6 and TRBJ2-1; the match to TRBD1 covers 7 bases. The CDR3 spans 12 residues. CDR1 is MNHNY, CDR2 SVGAGI, per germline (reference sequence). Losses at the gene ends were 5 bases for V and 8 bases for J; bases not matched to a gene: 3. The CDR3 sequence: CASSPTGYEQFF. In nucleotides, the CDR3 is TGTGCCAGCAGTCCGACAGGGTATGAGCAGTTCTTC.

This clonotype was found many times. The J gene is TRBJ2-1, the V gene TRBV20-1; D ambiguous. The CDR3 contains 14 residues. Trimming left V 2 bases short and J 9 bases short, with 17 bases between. Germline assignment: CDR1 DFQATT and CDR2 SNEGSKA (reference sequence). CDR3 DNA: TGCAGTGCTAGATCTGGCCTTACGCTGGGTGAGCAGTTCTTC. This sequence encodes CSARSGLTLGEQFF.

This clonotype was recorded at least ten times. The rearrangement joins TRBV18 to TRBJ2-5; D is unresolved. Trimming cost V 3 bases and J 3 bases, with 5 bases left between them. This CDR3 spans 12 amino acids. CDR1 KGHSH and CDR2 LQKENI come from the germline V gene. CDR3 region: CASSPEKETQYF. The CDR3 DNA reads TGTGCCAGCTCACCGGAAAAAGAGACCCAGTACTTC.

The chain is built from TRBV6-6 and TRBJ1-1; a weak D match, TRBD1 (6 bases). V was cut by 0 bases and J by 10 bases, with 12 bases left in between. Germline assignment: CDR1 MNHNY and CDR2 SVGAGI (reference sequence). CDR3 length: 13 amino acids. The CDR3 loop is CASSYSPGAGAFF. The CDR3 nucleotides read TGTGCCAGCAGTTACTCGCCAGGGGCGGGAGCTTTCTTT.

This clonotype was picked up many times. V gene TRBV9 combines with J gene TRBJ2-2; D is unclear. CDR3 length: 15 amino acids. V was clipped by 0 bases and J by 2 bases, with 8 bases between them. Germline V lookup: CDR1 SGDLS, CDR2 YYNGEE. In DNA form, the CDR3 reads TGTGCCAGCAGCGTAGGCCAGATAAACACCGGGGAGCTGTTTTTT. The encoded protein is CASSVGQINTGELFF.

This clonotype was counted ten times or more. The rearrangement joins TRBV20-1 to TRBJ2-3; D is unclear. Between the trimmed V and J ends, which lost 6 bases and 1 base, there was a span of 20 bases. This CDR3 has 16 amino acids. In germline, CDR1 is DFQATT, CDR2 SNEGSKA (reference sequence). Written as DNA, the CDR3 is TGCAGTGCCATCCAATACGCCATCGAAGGCACAGATACGCAGTATTTT. Encoded protein: CSAIQYAIEGTDTQYF.

In this sample, this clonotype turned up many times. This rearrangement joins TRBV5-1 to TRBJ2-1; the match to TRBD1 covers 12 bases. This CDR3 is 13 amino acids long. Germline CDR1 reads SGHRS; CDR2 reads YFSETQ. Unmatched junction bases numbered 5, after V lost 6 bases and J lost 10 bases. The CDR3 coding sequence is TGCGCCAGCAAGGGACAGGGGGCAGGGGAGCAGTTCTTC. Translating it yields CASKGQGAGEQFF. The full variable domain, rest sourced from reference TRBV5-1 and TRBJ2-1, is KAGVTQTPRYLIKTRGQQVTLSCSPISGHRSVSWYQQTPGQGLQFLFEYFSETQRNKGNFPGRFSGRQFSNSRSEMNVSTLELGDSALYLCASKGQGAGEQFFGPGTRLTVL.

At least ten counts were recorded for this clonotype. J is TRBJ2-1 and V is TRBV3-1; D is unclear. The germline V gene encodes CDR1 LGHDT and CDR2 YNNKEL (reference sequence). Between the trimmed V and J ends, which lost 3 bases and 6 bases, there was a span of 6 bases. This CDR3 has 12 residues. CDR3 protein: CASSQRSNEQFF. The CDR3 DNA follows: TGTGCCAGCAGCCAGCGCAGCAATGAGCAGTTCTTC.

This clonotype was seen many times. The genes are TRBV7-9 and TRBJ1-5; tentatively, D is TRBD1 (5 bases). The CDR3 runs to 14 residues. The germline V gene encodes CDR1 SEHNR and CDR2 FQNEAQ (reference sequence). Trimming pared 1 base from V and 6 bases from J, leaving 10 bases between. The CDR3 nucleotides are TGTGCCAGCAGCTTAGGGCAGGGAGGTCAGCCCCAGCATTTT. It is translated as CASSLGQGGQPQHF.